Following are 9 T cell receptor beta chains from one sample sequenced in a study of blood T cells in healthy people across ages. The use of a sample-barcoded 5' primer and a J-beta primer mix characterized a second PCR of roughly 7 to 11 cycles. TCRdb itself ran the 5' RACE reads through MiXCR, one entry per CDR3 protein. Counted here are 550,000 to 750,000 distinct CDR3 sequences, approximately 21% occurring once; the ten biggest clones make up under 4%. Specimen: blood. Receptors originate from a man between 70 and 80 years old in good health.

This clonotype came up a few times. This chain links TRBV7-8 with TRBJ1-1; TRBD1 might be the D (5 bases). The ends were cut back, 6 bases at V and 11 bases at J, with 19 bases in the middle. This CDR3 has 13 residues. Germline V lookup: CDR1 SGHVS, CDR2 FQNEAQ. The CDR3 region is CASRRTGLRGAFF. CDR3 DNA: TGTGCCAGCAGGCGTACAGGTCTGCGAGGGGCTTTCTTT.

This clonotype was found many times. The genes are TRBV25-1 and TRBJ1-2; maybe TRBD1 (5 bases). Germline V gene data show CDR1 as MGHDK and CDR2 as SYGVNS. CDR3 length: 15 residues. Deletions cut 6 bases from V and 4 bases from J, with 18 bases between. The CDR3 region is CASSPGGNSGYGYTF. The DNA of the CDR3 is TGTGCCAGCAGCCCTGGGGGTAACAGTGGCTATGGCTACACCTTC.

The sample holds a few counts of this clonotype. J is TRBJ2-3 and V is TRBV5-5; 7 positions match TRBD2. With V trimmed by 2 bases and J by 4 bases, 7 bases remained unmatched. The CDR3 is 15 amino acids. Germline CDR1 SGHKS, CDR2 YYEKEE (reference sequence). CDR3 sequence reads: CASSFGTGGADTQYF. CDR3 nucleotides: TGTGCCAGCAGCTTCGGAACGGGAGGAGCAGATACGCAGTATTTT. The variable domain in full, completed from reference TRBV5-5 and TRBJ2-3, reads DAGVTQSPTHLIKTRGQQVTLRCSPISGHKSVSWYQQVLGQGPQFIFQYYEKEERGRGNFPDRFSARQFPNYSSELNVNALLLGDSALYLCASSFGTGGADTQYFGPGTRLTVL.

The CDR3 here is CSARIQGRTDTQYF. In DNA form, the CDR3 reads TGCAGTGCTAGAATACAGGGACGGACAGATACGCAGTATTTT. The V call is TRBV20-1, the J call TRBJ2-3, with D maybe TRBD1 (6 bases). Trimming removed 2 bases at V and 3 bases at J, with 12 bases between. The CDR3 is 14 residues long. In germline, CDR1 is DFQATT, CDR2 SNEGSKA (reference sequence).

This clonotype occurred a few times. The V call is TRBV29-1, the J call TRBJ2-1, with 12 positions matching TRBD2. V lost 6 bases and J lost 7; bases outside the gene matches: 10. Per germline, CDR1 SQVTM and CDR2 ANQGSEA. This CDR3 is built from 15 residues. The CDR3 loop reads CSVGQVLAGGNEQFF. DNA of the CDR3: TGCAGCGTGGGGCAGGTACTAGCGGGAGGTAATGAGCAGTTCTTC.

The CDR3 nucleotides read TGCGCCAGCAGCCAGACTAGCGGATCCCTAAATGAGCAGTTCTTC. It translates to CASSQTSGSLNEQFF. This rearrangement joins TRBV5-1 to TRBJ2-5, with 9 bases aligning to TRBD2. The J call is doubtful: the DNA matches TRBJ2-1 better. The CDR3 consists of 15 residues. Germline loops: CDR1 SGHRS, CDR2 YFSETQ.

A remark on this clonotype: The junction does not match germline at one end; this may be a read error. The chain joins TRBV18 to TRBJ2-2; tentatively, D is TRBD1 (6 bases). The CDR3 is 17 amino acids. Germline assignment: CDR1 KGHSH and CDR2 LQKENI. This CDR3 is CASSPAGQGGDTGELFF. As DNA, the CDR3 is TGTGCCAGTTCACCGGCGGGCCAAGGGGGTGATACCGGGGAGCTGTTTTTT.

This clonotype occurred a few times. The rearrangement uses TRBV5-1 and TRBJ2-3; 9 bases fit TRBD2. V lost 0 bases, J lost 2 bases, and 4 bases stayed unmatched. Per germline, CDR1 SGHRS and CDR2 YFSETQ. The CDR3 is made up of 16 amino acids. DNA of the CDR3: TGCGCCAGCAGCTTGGGACTAGCGGAGACCACAGATACGCAGTATTTT. Amino acid sequence: CASSLGLAETTDTQYF.

This rearrangement joins TRBV28 to TRBJ1-5, with 8 bases identical to TRBD1. Germline V gene sequence: CDR1 MDHEN, CDR2 SYDVKM. V lost 5 bases, J lost 7 bases, and 10 bases stayed unmatched. The CDR3 loop spans 15 amino acids. The CDR3 here is CASSPTQGARQPQHF. CDR3 sequence (DNA): TGTGCCAGCAGTCCTACTCAGGGGGCCAGGCAGCCCCAGCATTTT.